The clone carrying this T cell receptor beta chain was counted many times. These data belong to a study of T-cell memory formation after mild COVID-19. Each CDR3 protein is one row after TCRdb ran MiXCR on the 5' RACE reads. The table has 380,000 or so distinct CDR3 sequences, approximately 15% seen once; the top ten hold 22%. The CDR3 runs to 13 residues. The germline gives CDR1 SEHNR, CDR2 FQNEAQ (reference sequence). V dropped 6 bases and J dropped 3 bases, with 11 bases sitting between them. The source of this sequence is a man aged 18 to 30 who had mild COVID-19 (a few samples of this study predate the infection). Cell type and time point are not known. The chain combines TRBV7-9 with TRBJ1-1, with D possibly matching TRBD1 (5 bases). Sequences were obtained from PBMCs or a T cell subset sorted from them (not recorded which). CDR3 DNA sequence: TGTGCCAGCAGGGGGGGTCGGGACACTGAAGCTTTCTTT. Its translation is CASRGGRDTEAFF.